This T cell receptor (beta chain) was recorded in a study of T-cell memory formation after mild COVID-19. Study results and limitations: Clones that contracted from day 15 to 85 were balanced CD4/CD8, while later expanders leaned CD4+. Certain responding clones were present in pre-infection memory, suggesting participation of cross-reactive memory.

With regard to this clonotype: Its antigen is not identified.

Libraries for TCRalpha and TCRbeta carried sample barcodes and unique molecular identifiers via 5'RACE. A single record per CDR3 protein comes from TCRdb applying MiXCR to the 5' RACE reads. The repertoire includes roughly 550,000 distinct CDR3 sequences, approximately 20% of them detected once, and around 13% sits in the top ten. The V end lost 9 bases, the J end lost 3 bases, and 14 bases lay between the germline ends. CDR1 MNHEY and CDR2 SVGAGI come from the germline V gene. The CDR3 covers 13 residues. Sequenced material: PBMCs or a T cell subset sorted from them (not recorded which). The clonotype was recovered from an adult woman who had mild COVID-19 (a few samples of this study predate the infection). Cell type and time point are not known. J is TRBJ1-1 and V is TRBV6-5; no firm D call. For the CDR3, the DNA is TGTGCCAGTCGGGGAGGGTACGACACTGAAGCTTTCTTT. This codes for CASRGGYDTEAFF.